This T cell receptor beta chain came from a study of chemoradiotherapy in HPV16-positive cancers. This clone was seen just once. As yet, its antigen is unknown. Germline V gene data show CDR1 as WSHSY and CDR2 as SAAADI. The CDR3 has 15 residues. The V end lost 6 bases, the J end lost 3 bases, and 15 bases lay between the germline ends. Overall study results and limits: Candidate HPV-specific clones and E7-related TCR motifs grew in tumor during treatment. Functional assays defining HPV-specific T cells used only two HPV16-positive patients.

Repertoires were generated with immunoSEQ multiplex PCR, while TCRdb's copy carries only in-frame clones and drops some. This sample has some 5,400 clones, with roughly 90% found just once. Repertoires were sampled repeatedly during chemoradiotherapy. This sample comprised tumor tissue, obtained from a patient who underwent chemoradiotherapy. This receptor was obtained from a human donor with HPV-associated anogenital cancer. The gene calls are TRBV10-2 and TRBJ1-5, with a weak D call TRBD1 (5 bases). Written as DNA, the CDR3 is TGCGCCAGCAGCCCGACAGTAAGTCTCAATCAGCCCCAGCATTTT. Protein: CASSPTVSLNQPQHF.